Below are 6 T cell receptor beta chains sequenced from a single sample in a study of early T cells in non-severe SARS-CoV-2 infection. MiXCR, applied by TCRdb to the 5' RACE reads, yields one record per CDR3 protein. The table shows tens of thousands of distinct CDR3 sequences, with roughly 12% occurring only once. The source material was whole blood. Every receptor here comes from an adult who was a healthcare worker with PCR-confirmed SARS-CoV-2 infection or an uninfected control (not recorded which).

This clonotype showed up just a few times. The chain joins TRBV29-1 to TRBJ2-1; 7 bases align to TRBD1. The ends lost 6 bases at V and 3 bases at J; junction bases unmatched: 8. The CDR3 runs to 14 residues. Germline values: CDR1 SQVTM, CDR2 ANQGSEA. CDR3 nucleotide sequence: TGCAGCGTGATAGCGACAGGGATCTACAATGAGCAGTTCTTC. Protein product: CSVIATGIYNEQFF.

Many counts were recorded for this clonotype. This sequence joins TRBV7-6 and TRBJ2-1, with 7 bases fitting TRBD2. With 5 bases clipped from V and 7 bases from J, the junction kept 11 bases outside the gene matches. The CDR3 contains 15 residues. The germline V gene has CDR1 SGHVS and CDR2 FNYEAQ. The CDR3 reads CASSPVPSGGNEQFF. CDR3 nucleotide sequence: TGTGCCAGCAGCCCGGTCCCCTCCGGGGGGAATGAGCAGTTCTTC.

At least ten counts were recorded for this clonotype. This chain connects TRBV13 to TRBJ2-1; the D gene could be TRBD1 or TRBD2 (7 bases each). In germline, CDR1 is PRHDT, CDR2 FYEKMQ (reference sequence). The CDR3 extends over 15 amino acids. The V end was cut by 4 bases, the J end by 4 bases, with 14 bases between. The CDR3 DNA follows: TGTGCCAGCAGCTCGCCCAGGGGGGGGTACAATGAGCAGTTCTTC. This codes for CASSSPRGGYNEQFF.

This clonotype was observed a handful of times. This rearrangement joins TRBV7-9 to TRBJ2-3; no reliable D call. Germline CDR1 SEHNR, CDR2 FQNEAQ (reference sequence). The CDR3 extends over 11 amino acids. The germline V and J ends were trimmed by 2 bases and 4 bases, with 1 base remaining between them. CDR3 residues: CASSLSDTQYF. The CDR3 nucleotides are TGTGCCAGCAGCTTATCAGATACGCAGTATTTT. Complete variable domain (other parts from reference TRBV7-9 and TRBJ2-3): DTGVSQNPRHKITKRGQNVTFRCDPISEHNRLYWYRQTLGQGPEFLTYFQNEAQLEKSRLLSDRFSAERPKGSFSTLEIQRTEQGDSAMYLCASSLSDTQYFGPGTRLTVL.

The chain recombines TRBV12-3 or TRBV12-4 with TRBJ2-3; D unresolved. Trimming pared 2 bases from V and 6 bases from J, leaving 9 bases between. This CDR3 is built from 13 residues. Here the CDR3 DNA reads TGTGCCAGCAGTTTACCAGGTGGGGATACGCAGTATTTT. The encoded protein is CASSLPGGDTQYF.

CDR3 sequence: CAWSGLNTEAFF. The DNA for the CDR3 is TGTGCCTGGAGTGGATTGAACACTGAAGCTTTCTTT. The chain carries TRBV30 and TRBJ1-1; D is unresolved. CDR1 is GTSNPN, CDR2 SVGIG, per germline (reference sequence). This CDR3 comprises 12 residues. V lost 1 base and J 0 bases, leaving 3 bases between the germline ends. Drawing the rest from reference TRBV30 and TRBJ1-1, the complete variable domain is SQTIHQWPATLVQPVGSPLSLECTVEGTSNPNLYWYRQAAGRGLQLLFYSVGIGQISSEVPQNLSASRPQDRQFILSSKKLLLSDSGFYLCAWSGLNTEAFFGQGTRLTVV.